This entry lists 29 T cell receptor beta chains sequenced from one sample in a study of blood T cell repertoires in COVID-19. The assay was immunoSEQ multiplex PCR, and TCRdb's table has in-frame clones only and misses some. The table has approximately 190,000 clones, roughly four fifths seen once. Sequenced: peripheral blood. All receptors derive from a young man with active or convalescent COVID-19.

The chain uses TRBV6-5 and TRBJ2-7; 7 bases agree with TRBD2. The CDR3 spans 14 residues. CDR1 and CDR2 (germline): MNHEY, SVGAGI. The V gene end was trimmed by 6 bases and the J gene end by 4 bases; junction bases not matched to a gene: 9. Here the CDR3 reads CASRRSGIGYEQYF. CDR3 DNA sequence: TGTGCCAGCAGGAGGAGCGGGATCGGGTACGAGCAGTACTTC.

V gene TRBV6-5 combines with J gene TRBJ2-3; 8 nucleotides match TRBD2. There are 15 residues in the CDR3. Germline assignment: CDR1 MNHEY and CDR2 SVGAGI. Trimming removed 7 bases from V and 1 base from J; junction bases left unmatched: 7. This chain's CDR3 is CASKSSGMGTDTQYF. The CDR3 nucleotides read TGTGCCAGCAAGAGTAGCGGGATGGGCACAGATACGCAGTATTTT.

This rearrangement joins TRBV5-1 to TRBJ2-3; TRBD2 matches at 10 bases. Germline trimming cut 0 bases from V and 0 bases from J; bases unmatched to any gene: 1. Germline V CDR1 and CDR2: SGHRS, YFSETQ. This CDR3 has 16 amino acids. This CDR3 reads CASSLDSGGSTDTQYF. CDR3 DNA: TGCGCCAGCAGCTTGGATAGCGGGGGGAGCACAGATACGCAGTATTTT.

This chain uses TRBV6-6 with TRBJ2-5, with D possibly TRBD1 on 6 matching bases. The germline CDR1 and CDR2 sequences are MNHNY and SVGAGI (reference sequence). Trimming shortened V by 6 bases and J by 2 bases, and 10 bases separated the two germline ends. The CDR3 length is 13 residues. The CDR3 sequence: CASRQGRQETQYF. In nucleotides, the CDR3 is TGTGCCAGCAGGCAGGGGCGTCAAGAGACCCAGTACTTC.

The V gene is TRBV5-1, the J gene TRBJ1-2; 9 bases match TRBD1. Trimming took 4 bases from V and 3 from J; bases not matched to a gene: 7. Looked up from germline, CDR1 is SGHRS and CDR2 is YFSETQ. The CDR3 length is 15 residues. The CDR3 protein is CASSRGQGGDYGYTF. The DNA for the CDR3 is TGCGCCAGCAGCCGGGGACAGGGAGGGGACTATGGCTACACCTTC.

This chain links TRBV10-3 with TRBJ1-1, with TRBD1 identical over 8 bases. This CDR3 comprises 15 residues. Germline assignment: CDR1 ENHRY and CDR2 SYGVKD. With 5 bases clipped from V and 1 base from J, the junction kept 6 bases outside the gene matches. The CDR3: CAISSDRGRNTEAFF. The CDR3 region has the DNA TGTGCCATCAGTTCCGACAGGGGCAGGAACACTGAAGCTTTCTTT.

The sample holds a few counts of this clone. CDR3 loop: CASSPRRGGTEAFF. The CDR3 region has the DNA TGTGCCAGTAGTCCTCGCCGAGGGGGCACTGAAGCTTTCTTT. The chain recombines TRBV19 with TRBJ1-1; TRBD1 might be the D (6 bases). The CDR3 contains 14 residues. Germline lookup yields CDR1 LNHDA and CDR2 SQIVND (reference sequence). The V end was cut by 5 bases, the J end by 4 bases, with 14 bases between.

In its sample, this clone was seen once. CDR3 protein: CASSEGAGVVYEQYF. The CDR3 bases are TGTGCCAGCAGTGAAGGGGCGGGAGTCGTCTACGAGCAGTACTTC. The J gene is TRBJ2-7, the V gene TRBV6-1, with 7 bases fitting TRBD2. Germline V gives CDR1 MNHNS, CDR2 SASEGT. The CDR3 extends over 15 amino acids. Losses at the gene ends were 1 base for V and 3 bases for J; bases not matched to a gene: 6.

V and J are TRBV18 and TRBJ1-1; D perhaps matches TRBD1 (5 bases). The CDR3 consists of 14 residues. Germline values: CDR1 KGHSH, CDR2 LQKENI. V dropped 1 base and J dropped 0 bases, with 6 bases sitting between them. This CDR3 is CASSPQGLNTEAFF. Here the CDR3 DNA reads TGTGCCAGCTCACCACAGGGGCTGAACACTGAAGCTTTCTTT.

The chain uses TRBV18 and TRBJ1-1; possibly TRBD1 for D (6 bases). The V end lost 4 bases, the J end lost 6 bases, and 9 bases lay between the germline ends. The CDR3 loop spans 12 amino acids. Germline V gives CDR1 KGHSH, CDR2 LQKENI. CDR3 amino acids: CASSRTGPEAFF. The CDR3 coding sequence is TGTGCCAGCTCACGAACAGGGCCTGAAGCTTTCTTT.

This chain links TRBV6-5 with TRBJ1-3, with a possible D match to TRBD1 (5 bases). V shed 0 bases and J shed 4 bases, with 10 bases lying between them. The CDR3 runs to 15 residues. Germline CDR1 is MNHEY and CDR2 is SVGAGI. The CDR3 protein is CASSYSSTGGNTIYF. CDR3 nucleotide sequence: TGTGCCAGCAGTTACTCTTCTACAGGAGGAAACACCATATATTTT.

This clone was observed a handful of times. The gene calls are TRBV3-1 (or the pseudogene TRBV3-2) and TRBJ2-6; D unresolved. Germline V gene data show CDR1 as LGHDT and CDR2 as YNNKEL (reference sequence). The CDR3 sequence is 17 residues long. V was shortened by 0 bases and J by 4 bases, with 13 bases between the two germline ends. The CDR3 DNA follows: TGTGCCAGCAGCCAAGATGAGTCGGTATCCGGGGCCAACGTCCTGACTTTC. It encodes CASSQDESVSGANVLTF.

This clone was recorded only once. The CDR3 DNA follows: TGCGCCAGCAGCTTGGGGGGCTTCTCTGGAAACACCATATATTTT. Amino acids: CASSLGGFSGNTIYF. The chain recombines TRBV5-1 with TRBJ1-3; D is perhaps TRBD1 (5 bases). V was trimmed by 0 bases and J by 0 bases, leaving 7 bases between them. The CDR3 length is 15 residues. Germline CDR1 reads SGHRS; CDR2 reads YFSETQ.

V and J are TRBV6-2 or TRBV6-3 and TRBJ2-1; perhaps TRBD1 as D (5 bases). With 6 bases removed from V and 9 bases from J, the gap between germline ends came to 18 bases. Germline CDR1 reads MNHEY; CDR2 reads SVGEGT. The CDR3 totals 14 residues. The CDR3 DNA reads as TGTGCCAGCAGCCGCTCCGAAGGGGTTCCTGAGCAGTTCTTC. As protein: CASSRSEGVPEQFF.

In its sample, this clone was seen once. The chain has TRBV27 and TRBJ1-1; unclear D gene. V was cut by 5 bases and J by 0 bases, with 4 bases left in between. The CDR3 has 12 amino acids. Germline V lookup: CDR1 MNHEY, CDR2 SMNVEV (reference sequence). The CDR3 coding sequence is TGTGCCAGCAGTCAGATGAACACTGAAGCTTTCTTT. Translating it yields CASSQMNTEAFF.

DNA for the CDR3: TGTGCCAGCAGTCCGGCCAGCGACAGCCCGGATCAGCCCCAGCATTTT. Its translation: CASSPASDSPDQPQHF. The chain uses TRBV27 and TRBJ1-5, with D perhaps TRBD1 (5 bases). Trimming removed 5 bases from V and 5 bases from J, with 19 bases in between. Germline V gene lookup returns CDR1 MNHEY and CDR2 SMNVEV (reference sequence). CDR3 length: 16 residues.

The chain links TRBV6-5 to TRBJ2-7, with TRBD1 identical over 9 bases. The CDR3 sequence is 15 residues long. With V trimmed by 6 bases and J by 4 bases, 10 bases remained unmatched. Germline lookup yields CDR1 MNHEY and CDR2 SVGAGI. As DNA, the CDR3 is TGTGCCAGCAGCCGGGTCGGGACAGGGTCATACGAGCAGTACGTC. Translation gives CASSRVGTGSYEQYV.

CDR3 loop: CASSPRLERDEQFF. The CDR3 region has the DNA TGTGCCAGCAGTCCTCGGCTAGAGAGAGATGAGCAGTTCTTC. The chain combines TRBV11-2 with TRBJ2-1; D remains unclear. Germline CDR1 and CDR2: SGHAT and FQNNGV. The CDR3 has 14 amino acids. The ends were cut back, 6 bases at V and 8 bases at J, with 17 bases in the middle.

With respect to this clone: The junction departs from germline at one end; a sequencing error may be responsible. This sequence joins TRBV7-7 and TRBJ2-2, with D perhaps matching TRBD1 (6 bases). CDR1 is SSHAT and CDR2 is FNYEAQ in the germline V gene (reference sequence). The CDR3 runs 17 residues. The CDR3 bases are TGTGCTAGCAGCCCCGTCTCACAAACAGGGCACACCGGGGAGCTGTTTTTT. Amino acid sequence: CASSPVSQTGHTGELFF.

This chain uses TRBV24-1 with TRBJ2-7; 10 bases fit TRBD1. The V gene end was trimmed by 4 bases and the J gene end by 2 bases; junction bases not matched to a gene: 7. The CDR3 length is 16 residues. The germline V gene has CDR1 KGHDR and CDR2 SFDVKD. The CDR3 region is CATSDPGDRGAYEQYF. The CDR3 DNA follows: TGTGCCACCAGTGACCCCGGGGACAGGGGCGCCTACGAGCAGTACTTC.

This rearrangement joins TRBV6-4 to TRBJ2-2; possible D gene TRBD2, 6 bases. V was cut by 4 bases and J by 6 bases, with 9 bases left in between. Germline lookup yields CDR1 MRHNA and CDR2 SNTAGT. CDR3 length: 13 residues. CDR3 nucleotides: TGTGCCAGCAGTGCCAGGGAGGCCGGGGAGCTGTTTTTT. This translates into CASSAREAGELFF.

This chain joins TRBV28 and TRBJ1-1; 11 bases agree with TRBD1. CDR3 length: 14 residues. After removal of 7 bases from V and 5 bases from J, the junction contained 6 bases not matched to a gene. The germline V gene encodes CDR1 MDHEN and CDR2 SYDVKM. The chain's CDR3 is CASIWTGGLTEAFF. The DNA of the CDR3 is TGTGCCAGCATCTGGACAGGGGGCCTTACTGAAGCTTTCTTT.

The chain combines TRBV4-1 with TRBJ2-1; no firm D call. Germline lookup yields CDR1 MGHRA and CDR2 YSYEKL. The CDR3 covers 14 residues. Deletions cut 4 bases from V and 6 bases from J, with 13 bases between. CDR3 in amino acids: CASSLLVGLNEQFF. In DNA, the CDR3 is TGCGCCAGCAGCCTCTTAGTTGGGCTCAATGAGCAGTTCTTC.

The chain joins TRBV5-6 to TRBJ1-6; 9 bases line up with TRBD1. Trimming at V came to 3 bases and at J to 4 bases, leaving 5 bases not matched to a gene. Germline-derived CDR1 and CDR2 are SGHDT and YYEEEE. The CDR3 is made up of 16 amino acids. The CDR3 nucleotides read TGTGCCAGCAGCTCATCACAGGGGGCGTATAATTCACCCCTCCACTTT. Amino acids: CASSSSQGAYNSPLHF.

The CDR3 spells CASSQDLIQNSYNEQFF. In DNA form, the CDR3 reads TGCGCCAGCAGCCAAGATCTGATACAGAACTCCTACAATGAGCAGTTCTTC. The chain links TRBV4-1 to TRBJ2-1; D remains ambiguous. This CDR3 comprises 17 residues. V was shortened by 0 bases and J by 0 bases, with 12 bases between the two germline ends. Per the germline V gene, CDR1 is MGHRA and CDR2 is YSYEKL.

This chain joins TRBV2 and TRBJ2-5; 16 bases fit TRBD2. The CDR3 runs 17 residues. V shed 6 bases, J shed 3 bases, and the junction held 7 bases outside the gene matches. Per germline, CDR1 SNHLY and CDR2 FYNNEI. CDR3 sequence: CASRGTSGGARKETQYF. CDR3 DNA sequence: TGTGCCAGCAGGGGGACTAGCGGGGGGGCCCGTAAAGAGACCCAGTACTTC.

This clone occurred once. The chain carries TRBV13 and TRBJ1-2; TRBD1 matches 9 bases. CDR1 and CDR2 from the germline V gene are PRHDT and FYEKMQ (reference sequence). Trimming at V came to 8 bases and at J to 1 base, leaving 11 bases not matched to a gene. This CDR3 region has 16 residues. This CDR3 reads CASGTQGAQINYGYTF. As DNA, the CDR3 is TGTGCCAGCGGGACACAGGGGGCACAGATTAACTATGGCTACACCTTC. Complete variable domain (other parts from reference TRBV13 and TRBJ1-2): AAGVIQSPRHLIKEKRETATLKCYPIPRHDTVYWYQQGPGQDPQFLISFYEKMQSDKGSIPDRFSAQQFSDYHSELNMSSLELGDSALYFCASGTQGAQINYGYTFGSGTRLTVV.

The rearrangement joins TRBV19 to TRBJ1-5; D unresolved. The CDR3 covers 16 residues. Trimming pared 3 bases from V and 6 bases from J, leaving 18 bases between. The germline gives CDR1 LNHDA, CDR2 SQIVND (reference sequence). Here the CDR3 DNA reads TGTGCCAGTAGTATTCGACCCCCGGGGAGCCCTCAGCCCCAGCATTTT. Translated, it gives CASSIRPPGSPQPQHF.

The chain couples TRBV13 to TRBJ2-7; the D gene is possibly TRBD1 (5 bases). The CDR3 is made up of 14 amino acids. V was trimmed by 2 bases and J by 6 bases, leaving 14 bases between them. The germline V gene encodes CDR1 PRHDT and CDR2 FYEKMQ (reference sequence). The CDR3 coding sequence is TGTGCCAGCAGCTTAAGAGCAGGGATAGGCGAGCAGTACTTC. Translation gives CASSLRAGIGEQYF.